The text below deals with one T cell receptor (beta chain). Its antigen is not known. V was cut by 0 bases and J by 6 bases, with 3 bases left in between. The CDR3 length is 12 residues. Germline CDR1 reads MGHRA; CDR2 reads YSYEKL. The sample is drawn from a study of OX40 agonist ivuxolimab in advanced cancers. Study-wide context: Dose-escalation subjects each had hepatocellular carcinoma, melanoma, renal cell or head and neck cancer. Study-level findings and limits: With doses of 0.1 to 3.0 mg/kg, CD4+ and CD8+ blood T cells had undergone clonal expansion by week 6. On average, CD8+ T cells had more expanded clones than CD4+. Expanded peripheral T-cell antigen specificity went undetermined.

Repertoires were generated with immunoSEQ multiplex PCR, while TCRdb's copy carries only in-frame clones and drops some. The repertoire has 26,000 or so clones, 70% to 90% of them found once; the top ten carry roughly a fifth. This TCR was recovered from an adult with an advanced solid tumor such as melanoma, head and neck, liver or kidney cancer. Sequences were derived from CD4+ or CD8+ T cells sorted from blood, sampled in a trial of the OX40 agonist ivuxolimab. This chain links TRBV4-1 with TRBJ2-1; D not resolved. In DNA, the CDR3 is TGCGCCAGCAGCCAAGAACGCAATGAGCAGTTCTTC. Protein sequence: CASSQERNEQFF.